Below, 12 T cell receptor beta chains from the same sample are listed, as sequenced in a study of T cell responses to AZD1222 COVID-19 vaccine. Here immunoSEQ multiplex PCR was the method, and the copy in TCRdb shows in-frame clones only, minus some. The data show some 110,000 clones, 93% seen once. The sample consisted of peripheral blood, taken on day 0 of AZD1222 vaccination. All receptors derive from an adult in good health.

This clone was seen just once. CDR3 protein: CASSRIPAGNIQYF. CDR3 DNA: TGTGCCAGCAGCCGGATCCCGGCAGGAAACATTCAGTACTTC. V gene TRBV7-2 combines with J gene TRBJ2-4; no definite D call. Germline V CDR1 and CDR2: SGHTA, FQGNSA. V lost 5 bases to trimming and J lost 6 bases, with 14 bases between them. The CDR3 totals 14 residues.

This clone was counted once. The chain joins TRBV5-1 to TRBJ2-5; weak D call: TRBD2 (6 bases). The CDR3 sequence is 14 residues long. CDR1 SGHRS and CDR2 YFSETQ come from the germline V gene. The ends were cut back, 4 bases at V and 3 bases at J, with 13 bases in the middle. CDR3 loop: CASSLGLREETQYF. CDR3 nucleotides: TGCGCCAGCAGCCTGGGACTGCGGGAAGAGACCCAGTACTTC.

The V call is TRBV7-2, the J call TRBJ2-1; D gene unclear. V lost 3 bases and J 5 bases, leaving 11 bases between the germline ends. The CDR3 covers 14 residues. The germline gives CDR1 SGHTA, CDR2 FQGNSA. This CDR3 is CASSFQTVHNEQFF. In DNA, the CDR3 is TGTGCCAGCAGCTTCCAGACTGTGCACAATGAGCAGTTCTTC.

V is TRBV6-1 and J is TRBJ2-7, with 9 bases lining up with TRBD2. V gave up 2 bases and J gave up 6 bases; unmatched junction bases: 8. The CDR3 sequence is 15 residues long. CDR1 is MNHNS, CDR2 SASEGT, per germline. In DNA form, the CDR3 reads TGTGCCAGCAGTGAAAGCGCGGGAGGGCCGGGCGAGCAGTACTTC. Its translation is CASSESAGGPGEQYF.

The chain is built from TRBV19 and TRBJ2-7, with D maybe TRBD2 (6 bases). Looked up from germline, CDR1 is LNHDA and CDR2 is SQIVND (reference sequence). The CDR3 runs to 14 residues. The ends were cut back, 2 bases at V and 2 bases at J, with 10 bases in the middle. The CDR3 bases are TGTGCCAGTAGTATATCCGGGAGCACCTACGAGCAGTACTTC. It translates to CASSISGSTYEQYF.

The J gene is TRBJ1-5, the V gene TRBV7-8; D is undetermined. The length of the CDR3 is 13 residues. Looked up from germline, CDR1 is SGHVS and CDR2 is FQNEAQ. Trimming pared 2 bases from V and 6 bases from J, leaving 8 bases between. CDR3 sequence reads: CASSLTRGQPQHF. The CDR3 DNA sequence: TGTGCCAGCAGCTTAACCCGCGGTCAGCCCCAGCATTTT.

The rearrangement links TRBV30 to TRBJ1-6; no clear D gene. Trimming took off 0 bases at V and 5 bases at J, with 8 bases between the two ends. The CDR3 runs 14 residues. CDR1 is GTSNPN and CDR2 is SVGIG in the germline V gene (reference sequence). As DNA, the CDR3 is TGTGCCTGGAGTGTGGTGACGGATAATTCACCCCTCCACTTT. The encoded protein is CAWSVVTDNSPLHF.

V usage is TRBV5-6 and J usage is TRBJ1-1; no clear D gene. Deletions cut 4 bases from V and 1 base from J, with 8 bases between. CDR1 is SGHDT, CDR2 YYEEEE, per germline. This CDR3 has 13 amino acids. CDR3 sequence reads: CASSLGSNTEAFF. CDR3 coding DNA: TGTGCCAGCAGCCTGGGGTCGAACACTGAAGCTTTCTTT.

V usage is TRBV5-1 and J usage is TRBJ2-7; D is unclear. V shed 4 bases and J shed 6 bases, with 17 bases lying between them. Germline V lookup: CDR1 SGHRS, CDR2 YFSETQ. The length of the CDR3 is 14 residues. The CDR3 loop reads CASSNSGEWAEQYF. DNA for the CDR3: TGCGCCAGCAGCAATAGTGGGGAATGGGCCGAGCAGTACTTC.

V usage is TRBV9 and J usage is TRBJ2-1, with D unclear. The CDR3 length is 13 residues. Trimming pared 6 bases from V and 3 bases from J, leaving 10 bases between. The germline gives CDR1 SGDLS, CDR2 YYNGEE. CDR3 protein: CASTPDGYNEQFF. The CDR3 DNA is TGTGCCAGCACCCCGGACGGCTACAATGAGCAGTTCTTC. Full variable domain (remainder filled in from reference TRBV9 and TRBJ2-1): DSGVTQTPKHLITATGQRVTLRCSPRSGDLSVYWYQQSLDQGLQFLIQYYNGEERAKGNILERFSAQQFPDLHSELNLSSLELGDSALYFCASTPDGYNEQFFGPGTRLTVL.

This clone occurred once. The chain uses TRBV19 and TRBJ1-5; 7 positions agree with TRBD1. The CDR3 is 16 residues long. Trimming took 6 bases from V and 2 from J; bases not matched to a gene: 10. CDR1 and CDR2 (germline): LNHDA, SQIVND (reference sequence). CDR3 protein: CASRGTPGGGNQPQHF. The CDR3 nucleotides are TGTGCCAGTAGGGGCACTCCAGGGGGTGGCAATCAGCCCCAGCATTTT. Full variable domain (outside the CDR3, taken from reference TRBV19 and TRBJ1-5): DGGITQSPKYLFRKEGQNVTLSCEQNLNHDAMYWYRQDPGQGLRLIYYSQIVNDFQKGDIAEGYSVSREKKESFPLTVTSAQKNPTAFYLCASRGTPGGGNQPQHFGDGTRLSIL.

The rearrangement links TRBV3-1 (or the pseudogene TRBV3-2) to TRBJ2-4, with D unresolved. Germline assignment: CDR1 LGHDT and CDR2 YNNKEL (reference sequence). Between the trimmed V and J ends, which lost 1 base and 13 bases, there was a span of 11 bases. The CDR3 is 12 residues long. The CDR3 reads CASSQGQLAQYF. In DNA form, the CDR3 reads TGTGCCAGCAGCCAAGGGCAGTTGGCACAGTACTTC.